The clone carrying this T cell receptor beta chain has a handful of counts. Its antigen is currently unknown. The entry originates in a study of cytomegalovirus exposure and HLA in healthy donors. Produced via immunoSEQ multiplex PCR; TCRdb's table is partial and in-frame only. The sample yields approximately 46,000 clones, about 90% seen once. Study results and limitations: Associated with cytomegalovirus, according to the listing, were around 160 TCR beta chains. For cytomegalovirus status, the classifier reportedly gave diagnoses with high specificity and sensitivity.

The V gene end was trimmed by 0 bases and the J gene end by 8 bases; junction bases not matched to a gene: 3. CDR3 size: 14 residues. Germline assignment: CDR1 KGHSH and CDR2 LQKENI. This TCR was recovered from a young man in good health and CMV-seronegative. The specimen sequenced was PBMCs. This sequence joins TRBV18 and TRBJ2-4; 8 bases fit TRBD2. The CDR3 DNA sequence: TGTGCCAGCTCACCACCGACTAGCGCGGACATTCAGTACTTC. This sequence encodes CASSPPTSADIQYF.